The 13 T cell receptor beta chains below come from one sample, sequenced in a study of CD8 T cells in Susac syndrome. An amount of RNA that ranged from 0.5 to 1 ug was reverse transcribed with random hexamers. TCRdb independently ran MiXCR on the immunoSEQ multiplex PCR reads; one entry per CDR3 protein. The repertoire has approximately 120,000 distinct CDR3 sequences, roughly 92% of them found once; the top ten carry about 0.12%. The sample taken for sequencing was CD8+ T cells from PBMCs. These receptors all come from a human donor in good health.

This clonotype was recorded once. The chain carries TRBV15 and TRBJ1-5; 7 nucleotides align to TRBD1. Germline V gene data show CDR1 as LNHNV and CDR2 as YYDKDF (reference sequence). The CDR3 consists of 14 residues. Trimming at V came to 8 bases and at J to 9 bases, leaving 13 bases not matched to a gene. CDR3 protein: CATAAGGQGRPQHF. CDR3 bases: TGTGCCACCGCAGCAGGGGGTCAAGGTAGGCCCCAGCATTTT.

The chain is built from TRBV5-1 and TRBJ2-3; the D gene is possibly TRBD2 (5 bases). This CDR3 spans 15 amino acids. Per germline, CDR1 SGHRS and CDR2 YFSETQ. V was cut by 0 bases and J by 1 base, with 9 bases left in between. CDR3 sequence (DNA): TGCGCCAGCAGCTTGGACTGGCGGGGCACAGATACGCAGTATTTT. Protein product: CASSLDWRGTDTQYF.

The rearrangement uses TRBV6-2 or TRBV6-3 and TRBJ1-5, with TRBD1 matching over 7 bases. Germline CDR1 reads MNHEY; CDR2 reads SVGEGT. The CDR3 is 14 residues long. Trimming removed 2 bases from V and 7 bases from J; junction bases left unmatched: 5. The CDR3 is CASSYRQGMQPQHF. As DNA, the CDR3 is TGTGCCAGCAGTTACAGACAGGGTATGCAGCCCCAGCATTTT.

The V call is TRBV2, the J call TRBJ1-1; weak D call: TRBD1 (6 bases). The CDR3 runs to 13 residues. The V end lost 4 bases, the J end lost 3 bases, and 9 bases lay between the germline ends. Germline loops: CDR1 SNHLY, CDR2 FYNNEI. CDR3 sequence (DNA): TGTGCCAGCAGTGGGGACACAGACACTGAAGCTTTCTTT. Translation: CASSGDTDTEAFF.

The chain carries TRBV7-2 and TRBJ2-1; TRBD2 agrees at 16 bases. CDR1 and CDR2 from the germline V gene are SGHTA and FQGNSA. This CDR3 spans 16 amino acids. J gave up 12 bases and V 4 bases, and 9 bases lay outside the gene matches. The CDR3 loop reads CASSSTGTSGRAGQFF. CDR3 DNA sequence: TGTGCCAGCAGCTCGACGGGGACTAGCGGGAGGGCCGGGCAGTTCTTC.

The CDR3 coding sequence is TGTGCCAGCTCACCTCAGAGCGATGAGCAGTTCTTC. This codes for CASSPQSDEQFF. The gene calls are TRBV18 and TRBJ2-1; D not certain. The CDR3 runs to 12 residues. V was cut by 3 bases and J by 8 bases, with 8 bases left in between. CDR1 is KGHSH and CDR2 is LQKENI in the germline V gene.

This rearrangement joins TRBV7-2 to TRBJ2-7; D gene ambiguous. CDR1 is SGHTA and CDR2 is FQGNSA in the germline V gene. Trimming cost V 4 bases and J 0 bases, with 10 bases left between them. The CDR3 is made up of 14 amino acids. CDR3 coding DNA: TGTGCCAGCAGCTCCGCCTCGAGCTCCTACGAGCAGTACTTC. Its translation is CASSSASSSYEQYF.

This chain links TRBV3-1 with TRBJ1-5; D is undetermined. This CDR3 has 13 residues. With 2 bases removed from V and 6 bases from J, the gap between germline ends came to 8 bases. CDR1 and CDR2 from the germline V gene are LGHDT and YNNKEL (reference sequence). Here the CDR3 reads CASSQSGAQPQHF. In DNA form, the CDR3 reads TGTGCCAGCAGCCAAAGTGGAGCTCAGCCCCAGCATTTT.

CDR3: CASRSGTSNQPQHF. CDR3 DNA sequence: TGTGCCAGCAGGTCCGGGACAAGCAATCAGCCCCAGCATTTT. V gene TRBV7-2 combines with J gene TRBJ1-5; tentatively, D is TRBD1 (6 bases). Germline lookup yields CDR1 SGHTA and CDR2 FQGNSA. This CDR3 is 14 amino acids long. V lost 6 bases, J lost 1 base, and 10 bases lay in between.

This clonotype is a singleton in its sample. The CDR3 loop reads CASSPGLAGGDYNEQFF. Here the CDR3 DNA reads TGCGCCAGCAGCCCAGGACTAGCGGGGGGGGACTACAATGAGCAGTTCTTC. The V and J genes are TRBV4-3 and TRBJ2-1; 15 positions agree with TRBD2. CDR1 and CDR2 from the germline V gene are LGHNA and YSLEER. V trimming: 4 bases; J trimming: 3 bases; junction bases outside the gene matches: 4. The CDR3 contains 17 residues.

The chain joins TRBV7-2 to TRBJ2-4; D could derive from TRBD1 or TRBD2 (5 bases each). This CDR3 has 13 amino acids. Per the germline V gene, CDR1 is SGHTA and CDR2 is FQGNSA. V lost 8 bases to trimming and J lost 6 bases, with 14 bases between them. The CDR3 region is CASRGPALNIQYF. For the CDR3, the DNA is TGTGCCAGCCGGGGCCCCGCCCTAAACATTCAGTACTTC.

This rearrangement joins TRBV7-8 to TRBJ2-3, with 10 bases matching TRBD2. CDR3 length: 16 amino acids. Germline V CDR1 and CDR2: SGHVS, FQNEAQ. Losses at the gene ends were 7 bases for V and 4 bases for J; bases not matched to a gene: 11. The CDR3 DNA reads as TGTGCCAGCACCTCAAGAGCGGGGGGGGTCGCAGATACGCAGTATTTT. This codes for CASTSRAGGVADTQYF.

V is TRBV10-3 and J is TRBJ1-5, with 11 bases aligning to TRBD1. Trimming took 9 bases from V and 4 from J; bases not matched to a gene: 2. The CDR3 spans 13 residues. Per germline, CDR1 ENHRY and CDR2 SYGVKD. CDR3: CAIGTGGNQPQHF. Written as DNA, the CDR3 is TGTGCCATAGGGACAGGGGGAAATCAGCCCCAGCATTTT.